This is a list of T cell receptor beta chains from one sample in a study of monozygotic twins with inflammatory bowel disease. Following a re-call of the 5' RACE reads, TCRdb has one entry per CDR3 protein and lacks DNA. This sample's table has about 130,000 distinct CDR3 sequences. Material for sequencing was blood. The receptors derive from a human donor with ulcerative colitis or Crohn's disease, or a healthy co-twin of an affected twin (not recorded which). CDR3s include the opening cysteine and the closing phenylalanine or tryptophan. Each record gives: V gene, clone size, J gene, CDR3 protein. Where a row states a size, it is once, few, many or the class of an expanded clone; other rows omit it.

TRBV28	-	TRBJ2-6	CASSFGGVGANVLTF
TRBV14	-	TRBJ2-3	CASSQGLPLLTDTQYF
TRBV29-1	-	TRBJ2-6	CSVEGSSGANVLTF
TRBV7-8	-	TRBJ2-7	CASSLEGAHPSYEQYF
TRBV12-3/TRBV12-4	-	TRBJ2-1	CASSTFSEQFF
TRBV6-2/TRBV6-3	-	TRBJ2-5	CASKTGLQETQYF
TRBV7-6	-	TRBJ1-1	CASSLGLSDTEAFF
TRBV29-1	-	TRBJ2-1	CSVTGVANSSYNEQFF
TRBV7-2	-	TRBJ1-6	CASSLRAGGGNSPLHF
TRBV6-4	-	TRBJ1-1	CASSAQGGNTEAFF
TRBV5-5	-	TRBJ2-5	CASTRRGQGQETQYF
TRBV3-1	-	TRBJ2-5	CASSQDHASGQETQYF
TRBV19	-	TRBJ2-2	CASNDGRVSAGELFF
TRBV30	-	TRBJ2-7	CASAYRGQNYEQYF
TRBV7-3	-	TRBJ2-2	CASSLKPPSRGTTTGELFF
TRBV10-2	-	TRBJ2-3	CASSGLAGFTDTQYF
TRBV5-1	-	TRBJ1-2	CASSLDGTGVYGYTF
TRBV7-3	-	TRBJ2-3	CASSSRGGGSGRPDTQYF
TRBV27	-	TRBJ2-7	CASSSIGTRGHEQYF
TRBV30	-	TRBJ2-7	CAWSRGRDYEQYF
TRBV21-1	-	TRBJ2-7	CASSKEFLLWGWDYEQYF
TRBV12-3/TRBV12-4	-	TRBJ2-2	CASSSGTSVLSTTGELFF
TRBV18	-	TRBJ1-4	CASSPLGRGNEKLFF
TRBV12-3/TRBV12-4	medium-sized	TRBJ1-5	CASSLRVTTGGGNQPQHF
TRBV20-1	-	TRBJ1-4	CSARVSGMSEKLFF
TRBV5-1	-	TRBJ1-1	CASSLRDSPRLYTEAFF
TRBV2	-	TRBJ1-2	CASSRLGTGDGYTF
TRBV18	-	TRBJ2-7	CASSREGQVGYEQYF
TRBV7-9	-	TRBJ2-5	CASSPRGGGAGRETQYF
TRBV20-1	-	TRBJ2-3	CSAPVGTVAQYF
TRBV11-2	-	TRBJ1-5	CASSLSGRDNQPQHF
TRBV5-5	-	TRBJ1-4	CASSLDNPGEKLFF
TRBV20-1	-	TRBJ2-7	CSASDGSTYEQYF
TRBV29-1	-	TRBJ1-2	CSVSGTGGQHNYGYTF
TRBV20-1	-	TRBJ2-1	CSARGRTTSEQFF
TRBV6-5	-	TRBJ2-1	CAIRGSGNNEQFF
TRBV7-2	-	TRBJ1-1	CASSLGVRTEAFF
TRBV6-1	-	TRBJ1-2	CAIKAGRSPNYGYTF
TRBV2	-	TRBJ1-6	CASNYRGANSPLHF
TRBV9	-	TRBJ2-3	CASSAVQRERGDTQYF
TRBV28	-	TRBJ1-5	CASSHPAGEVQPQHF
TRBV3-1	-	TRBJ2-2	CASSQGPGLAGGGGELFF
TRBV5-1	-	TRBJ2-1	CASSYHTSGEHNEQFF
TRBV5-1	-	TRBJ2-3	CASTRGTSGSPSTDTQYF